These T cell receptor beta chains were read from a single sample in a study of T cells in Graves' hyperthyroidism and ophthalmopathy. Each CDR3 protein gets one entry after TCRdb re-called the multiplex PCR reads with MiXCR. The data contain hundreds of thousands of distinct CDR3 sequences, about an eighth of them singletons. The sample taken for sequencing was blood. These receptors were collected from a woman in her forties with Graves' ophthalmopathy. CDR3s include the opening cysteine and the closing phenylalanine or tryptophan. Each record gives: D gene, J gene, V gene, clone size, CDR3 protein, CDR3 DNA. The D gene is left open where the match is weak. Clone size, where shown, is once, few, many, or a class for clones that have expanded.

d_call: -
j_call: TRBJ1-2
v_call: TRBV7-9
clone_size: many
cdr3_aa: CASTRGRDYGYTF
cdr3_nt: TGTGCCAGCACCAGAGGCAGGGACTATGGCTACACCTTC

d_call: -
j_call: TRBJ1-4
v_call: TRBV29-1
clone_size: -
cdr3_aa: CSALLQNNEKLFF
cdr3_nt: TGCAGCGCTTTGCTACAGAATAATGAAAAACTGTTTTTT

d_call: TRBD1
j_call: TRBJ1-5
v_call: TRBV6-1
clone_size: many
cdr3_aa: CASSARQGDQPQHF
cdr3_nt: TGTGCCAGCAGTGCACGACAGGGCGATCAGCCCCAGCATTTT

d_call: -
j_call: TRBJ1-2
v_call: TRBV2
clone_size: once
cdr3_aa: CASRGDNRDGYTF
cdr3_nt: TGTGCCAGCAGGGGGGACAACCGAGATGGCTACACCTTC

d_call: TRBD2
j_call: TRBJ2-1
v_call: TRBV12-3/TRBV12-4
clone_size: many
cdr3_aa: CASSKRTSGIDPYNEQFF
cdr3_nt: TGTGCCAGCAGCAAACGGACTAGCGGAATTGACCCCTACAATGAGCAGTTCTTC

d_call: TRBD1
j_call: TRBJ2-4
v_call: TRBV2
clone_size: few
cdr3_aa: CASNWDRGTHIQYF
cdr3_nt: TGTGCCAGCAATTGGGACAGGGGGACACACATTCAGTACTTC

d_call: -
j_call: TRBJ2-7
v_call: TRBV20-1
clone_size: many
cdr3_aa: CSARQGGSYEQYF
cdr3_nt: TGCAGTGCTAGGCAGGGGGGGTCCTACGAGCAGTACTTC

d_call: -
j_call: TRBJ2-7
v_call: TRBV30
clone_size: few
cdr3_aa: CAWSARSLGYEQYF
cdr3_nt: TGTGCCTGGAGTGCTCGAAGTTTGGGCTACGAGCAGTACTTC

d_call: TRBD1
j_call: TRBJ2-1
v_call: TRBV12-3/TRBV12-4
clone_size: many
cdr3_aa: CASSSEGAGSNEQFF
cdr3_nt: TGTGCCAGCAGTTCTGAGGGGGCCGGCTCCAATGAGCAGTTCTTC

d_call: -
j_call: TRBJ2-3
v_call: TRBV7-2
clone_size: many
cdr3_aa: CASSLVTKGTDTQYF
cdr3_nt: TGTGCCAGCAGCTTAGTGACTAAAGGGACAGATACGCAGTATTTT

d_call: -
j_call: TRBJ2-2
v_call: TRBV20-1
clone_size: -
cdr3_aa: CSARGGAGRGELFF
cdr3_nt: TGCAGTGCTAGAGGGGGGGCAGGGCGCGGGGAGCTGTTTTTT

d_call: TRBD2
j_call: TRBJ2-1
v_call: TRBV20-1
clone_size: -
cdr3_aa: CSAKTSGSYNEQFF
cdr3_nt: TGCAGTGCAAAAACTAGCGGGAGCTACAATGAGCAGTTCTTC

d_call: TRBD2
j_call: TRBJ2-2
v_call: TRBV6-2/TRBV6-3
clone_size: few
cdr3_aa: CASSAPPGLARGVGELFF
cdr3_nt: TGCGCCAGCAGTGCGCCACCCGGACTAGCGAGGGGTGTCGGGGAGCTGTTTTTT

d_call: TRBD1
j_call: TRBJ1-1
v_call: TRBV12-3/TRBV12-4
clone_size: many
cdr3_aa: CASRNTGAEAFF
cdr3_nt: TGTGCCAGCAGAAACACAGGGGCTGAAGCTTTCTTT

d_call: TRBD2
j_call: TRBJ2-1
v_call: TRBV12-3/TRBV12-4
clone_size: many
cdr3_aa: CASSKQAGIFPEQFF
cdr3_nt: TGTGCCAGCAGTAAACAAGCGGGAATTTTCCCTGAGCAGTTCTTC

d_call: TRBD2
j_call: TRBJ2-7
v_call: TRBV11-3
clone_size: few
cdr3_aa: CASSLRETGPGTQYF
cdr3_nt: TGTGCCAGCAGCTTGCGGGAGACCGGACCCGGTACGCAGTACTTC

d_call: TRBD1
j_call: TRBJ2-1
v_call: TRBV24-1
clone_size: many
cdr3_aa: CATSPDREASYNEQFF
cdr3_nt: TGTGCCACCAGTCCGGACAGGGAGGCGTCCTACAATGAGCAGTTCTTC

d_call: -
j_call: TRBJ2-7
v_call: TRBV6-1
clone_size: -
cdr3_aa: CASSYNRGGEQYF
cdr3_nt: TGTGCCAGCAGTTATAACAGGGGGGGCGAGCAGTACTTC

d_call: TRBD1
j_call: TRBJ2-3
v_call: TRBV19
clone_size: -
cdr3_aa: CVPPGTDDLTDTQYF
cdr3_nt: TGTGTTCCACCCGGGACAGACGACCTCACAGATACGCAGTATTTT

d_call: TRBD2
j_call: TRBJ2-3
v_call: TRBV5-5
clone_size: -
cdr3_aa: CASRPDHWGGETDTQYF
cdr3_nt: TGTGCCAGCAGACCCGACCACTGGGGAGGGGAGACAGATACGCAGTATTTT

d_call: -
j_call: TRBJ2-2
v_call: TRBV10-3
clone_size: many
cdr3_aa: CAINAQYTGELFF
cdr3_nt: TGTGCCATCAATGCACAGTACACCGGGGAGCTGTTTTTT

d_call: -
j_call: TRBJ2-2
v_call: TRBV2
clone_size: -
cdr3_aa: CASSLGQGSATGELFF
cdr3_nt: TGTGCCAGCAGCTTGGGGCAGGGCTCGGCCACCGGGGAGCTGTTTTTT

d_call: TRBD2
j_call: TRBJ2-3
v_call: TRBV20-1
clone_size: once
cdr3_aa: CSANGLAGGTDTQYF
cdr3_nt: TGCAGTGCTAACGGACTAGCGGGGGGCACAGATACGCAGTATTTT

d_call: -
j_call: TRBJ2-1
v_call: TRBV7-9
clone_size: few
cdr3_aa: CASSPGAHNEQFF
cdr3_nt: TGTGCCAGCAGCCCGGGGGCCCACAATGAGCAGTTCTTC

d_call: -
j_call: TRBJ2-4
v_call: TRBV10-3
clone_size: many
cdr3_aa: CAISADGNIQYF
cdr3_nt: TGTGCCATCAGTGCGGACGGAAACATTCAGTACTTC

d_call: TRBD2
j_call: TRBJ2-3
v_call: TRBV30
clone_size: many
cdr3_aa: CAWTSGSTDTQYF
cdr3_nt: TGTGCCTGGACTAGCGGGAGCACAGATACGCAGTATTTT

d_call: TRBD2
j_call: TRBJ2-1
v_call: TRBV10-1
clone_size: many
cdr3_aa: CASSGTRGMIEQFF
cdr3_nt: TGCGCCAGCAGCGGGACTAGGGGAATGATTGAGCAGTTCTTC

d_call: TRBD2
j_call: TRBJ2-2
v_call: TRBV5-1
clone_size: few
cdr3_aa: CASSGGLHTGELFF
cdr3_nt: TGCGCCAGCAGCGGGGGACTACACACCGGGGAGCTGTTTTTT

d_call: -
j_call: TRBJ2-7
v_call: TRBV7-4
clone_size: many
cdr3_aa: CASNLGGASSYEQYF
cdr3_nt: TGTGCCAGCAACCTAGGCGGGGCCAGCTCCTACGAGCAGTACTTC

d_call: -
j_call: TRBJ2-1
v_call: TRBV19
clone_size: many
cdr3_aa: CASSIWGVMGPYNEQFF
cdr3_nt: TGTGCCAGTAGTATATGGGGGGTCATGGGCCCCTACAATGAGCAGTTCTTC

d_call: TRBD2
j_call: TRBJ2-5
v_call: TRBV6-5
clone_size: many
cdr3_aa: CASSYSTSGGVGTQYF
cdr3_nt: TGTGCCAGCAGTTACTCGACTAGCGGGGGGGTTGGGACCCAGTACTTC

d_call: -
j_call: TRBJ1-2
v_call: TRBV29-1
clone_size: many
cdr3_aa: CSVNDQRGLGGYTF
cdr3_nt: TGCAGCGTTAATGACCAGCGGGGGCTGGGTGGCTACACCTTC

d_call: -
j_call: TRBJ2-2
v_call: TRBV6-1
clone_size: few
cdr3_aa: CASRDRTAANTGELFF
cdr3_nt: TGTGCCAGCAGAGACCGGACCGCAGCGAACACCGGGGAGCTGTTTTTT

d_call: -
j_call: TRBJ1-2
v_call: TRBV20-1
clone_size: few
cdr3_aa: CSARDQGTRTGYTF
cdr3_nt: TGCAGTGCTAGAGACCAGGGGACTAGGACTGGCTACACCTTC

d_call: TRBD1
j_call: TRBJ2-7
v_call: TRBV12-3/TRBV12-4
clone_size: -
cdr3_aa: CASSLAATGSWEQYF
cdr3_nt: TGTGCCAGCAGTTTAGCCGCGACAGGGTCTTGGGAGCAGTACTTC

d_call: TRBD2
j_call: TRBJ2-2
v_call: TRBV14
clone_size: -
cdr3_aa: CASSQEGLATGELFF
cdr3_nt: TGTGCCAGCAGCCAAGAAGGACTAGCGACCGGGGAGCTGTTTTTT

d_call: -
j_call: TRBJ2-7
v_call: TRBV3-1
clone_size: -
cdr3_aa: CASGRGFGEQYF
cdr3_nt: TGTGCCAGCGGCAGGGGCTTTGGGGAGCAGTACTTC

d_call: -
j_call: TRBJ2-2
v_call: TRBV7-9
clone_size: few
cdr3_aa: CASSLTVPGTGELFF
cdr3_nt: TGTGCCAGCAGCTTAACCGTCCCGGGAACCGGGGAGCTGTTTTTT